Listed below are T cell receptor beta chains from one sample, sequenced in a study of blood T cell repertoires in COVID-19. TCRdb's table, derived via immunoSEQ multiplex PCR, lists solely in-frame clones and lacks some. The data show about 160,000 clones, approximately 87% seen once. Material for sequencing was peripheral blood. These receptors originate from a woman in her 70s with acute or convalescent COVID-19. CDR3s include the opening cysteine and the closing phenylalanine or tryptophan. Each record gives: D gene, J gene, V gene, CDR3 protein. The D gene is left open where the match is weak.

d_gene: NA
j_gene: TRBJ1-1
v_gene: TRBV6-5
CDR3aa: CAISWQGAREAFF

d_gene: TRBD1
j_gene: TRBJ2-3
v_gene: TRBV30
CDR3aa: CAWSGAGGPDTQYF

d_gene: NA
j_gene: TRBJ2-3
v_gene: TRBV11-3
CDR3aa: CASSLLQGDTQYF

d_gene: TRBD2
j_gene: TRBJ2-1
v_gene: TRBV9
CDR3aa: CASGPFGAGVSYNEQFF

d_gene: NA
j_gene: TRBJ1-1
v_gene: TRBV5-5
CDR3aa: CASSLWSDGTEAFF

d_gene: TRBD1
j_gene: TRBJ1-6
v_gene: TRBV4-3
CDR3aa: CASSQDGAGGWSPLHF

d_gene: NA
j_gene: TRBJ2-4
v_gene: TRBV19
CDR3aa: CASSIRGSGNIQYF

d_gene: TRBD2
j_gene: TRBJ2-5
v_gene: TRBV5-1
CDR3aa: CASSSVSGSETQYF

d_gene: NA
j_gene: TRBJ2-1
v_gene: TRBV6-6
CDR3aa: CASSYTETNNEQFF

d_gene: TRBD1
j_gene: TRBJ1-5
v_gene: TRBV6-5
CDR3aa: CASSPSDRVNQPQHF

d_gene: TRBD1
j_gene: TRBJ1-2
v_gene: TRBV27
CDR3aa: CASSSSTGGSGYGYTF

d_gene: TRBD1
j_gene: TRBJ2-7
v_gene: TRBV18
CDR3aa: CASSDRDRFPLEQYF

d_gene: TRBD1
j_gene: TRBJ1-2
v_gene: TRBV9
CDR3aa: CASSLSSGGNYGYTF

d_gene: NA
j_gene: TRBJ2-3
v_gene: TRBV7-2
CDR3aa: CASSSTGRAGSDTQYF

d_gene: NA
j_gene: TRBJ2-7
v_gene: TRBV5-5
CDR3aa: CASSLLGGSYEQYF

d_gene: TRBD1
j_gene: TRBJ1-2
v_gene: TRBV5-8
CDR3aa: CASSLRDRNYGYTF

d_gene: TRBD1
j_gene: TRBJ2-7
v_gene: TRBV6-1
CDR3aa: CASSDPGTGNTYEQYF

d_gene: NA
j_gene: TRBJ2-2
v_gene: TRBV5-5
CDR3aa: CASSSSGSGQNTGELFF

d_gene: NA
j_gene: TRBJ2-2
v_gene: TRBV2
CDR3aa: CASRGNRGLGELFF

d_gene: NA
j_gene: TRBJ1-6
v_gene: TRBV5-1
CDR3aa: CASSFGVYRVDSPLHF

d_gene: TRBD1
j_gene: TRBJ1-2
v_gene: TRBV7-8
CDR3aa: CANLGQVSGYTF

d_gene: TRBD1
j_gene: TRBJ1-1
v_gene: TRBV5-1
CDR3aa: CASSLEGASHTEAFF

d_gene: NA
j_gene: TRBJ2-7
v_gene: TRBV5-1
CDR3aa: CASSLRGNYAYEQYF

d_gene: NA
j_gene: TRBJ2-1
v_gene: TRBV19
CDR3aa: CASSEAGRTYNEQFF

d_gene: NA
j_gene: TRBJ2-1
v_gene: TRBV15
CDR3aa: CATSRDWGLREQFF

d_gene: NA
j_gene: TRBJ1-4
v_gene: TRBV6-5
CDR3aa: CASSYSEKLFF

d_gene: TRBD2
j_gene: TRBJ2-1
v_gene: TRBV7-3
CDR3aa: CASSFGAGVSYNEQFF

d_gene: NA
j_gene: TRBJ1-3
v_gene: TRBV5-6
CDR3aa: CASSLGGANTIYF

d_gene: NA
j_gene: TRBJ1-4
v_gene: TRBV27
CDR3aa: CASRSLQGWAEKLFF

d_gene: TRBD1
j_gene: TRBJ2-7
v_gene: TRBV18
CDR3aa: CASSFAGQGAAEQYF

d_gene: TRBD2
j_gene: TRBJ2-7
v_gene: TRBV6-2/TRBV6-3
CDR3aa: CASSYRTSGSGYEQYF

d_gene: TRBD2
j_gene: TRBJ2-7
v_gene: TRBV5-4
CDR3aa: CASSFIFGTSIYEQYF

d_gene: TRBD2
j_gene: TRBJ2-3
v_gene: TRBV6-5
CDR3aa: CASNLAGDTQYF

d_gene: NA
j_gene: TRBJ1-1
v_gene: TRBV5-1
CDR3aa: CASSLAHTGGTEAFF

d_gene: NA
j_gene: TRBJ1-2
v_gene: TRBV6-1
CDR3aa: CASSEQTGLGSYTF

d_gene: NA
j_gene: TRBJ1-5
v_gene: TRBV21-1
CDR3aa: CASSPRTGDSQPQHF

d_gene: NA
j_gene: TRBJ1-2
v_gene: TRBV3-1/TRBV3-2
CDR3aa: CASSKLKGDGYTF

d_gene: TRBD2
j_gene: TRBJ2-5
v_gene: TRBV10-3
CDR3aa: CAISYRLAGSQETQYF

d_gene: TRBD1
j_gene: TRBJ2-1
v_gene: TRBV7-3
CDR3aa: CASSLGQGTYNEQFF

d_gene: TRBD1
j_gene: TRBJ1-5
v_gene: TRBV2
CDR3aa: CARGQGSNQPQHF

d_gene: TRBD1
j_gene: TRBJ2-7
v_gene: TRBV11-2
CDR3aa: CASSLRDRTSYEQYF

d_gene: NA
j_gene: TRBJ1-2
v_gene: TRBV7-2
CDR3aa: CASTPGGWGDYGYTF

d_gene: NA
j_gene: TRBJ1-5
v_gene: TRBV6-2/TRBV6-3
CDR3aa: CASSYSERGRHNQPQHF

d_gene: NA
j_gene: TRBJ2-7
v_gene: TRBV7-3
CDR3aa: CASSLKAGSYEQYF

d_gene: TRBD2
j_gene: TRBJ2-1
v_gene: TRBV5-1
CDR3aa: CASSLSVLAGGSNEQFF

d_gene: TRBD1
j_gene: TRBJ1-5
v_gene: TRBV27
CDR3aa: CASSQTPTGGQHF

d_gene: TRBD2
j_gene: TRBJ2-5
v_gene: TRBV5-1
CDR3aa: CASSSSSGQETQYF

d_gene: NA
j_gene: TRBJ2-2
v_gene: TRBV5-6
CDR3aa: CASSLAGQGEAGELFF

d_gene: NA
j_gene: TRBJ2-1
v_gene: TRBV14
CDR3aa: CASSFAESSTRFF

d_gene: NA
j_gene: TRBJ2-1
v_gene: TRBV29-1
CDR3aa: CSVEPQWAEQFF

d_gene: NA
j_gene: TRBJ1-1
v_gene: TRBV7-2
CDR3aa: CASSPNLLRGYYTEAFF

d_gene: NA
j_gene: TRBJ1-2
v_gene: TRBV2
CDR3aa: CASRLQGSSYGYTF

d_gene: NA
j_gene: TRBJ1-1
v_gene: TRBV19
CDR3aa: CASRQNFEDTEAFF

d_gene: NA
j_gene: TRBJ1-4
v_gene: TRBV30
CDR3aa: CAGTPGSEKLFF

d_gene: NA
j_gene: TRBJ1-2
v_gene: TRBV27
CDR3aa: CASGPGGGRTNYGYTF

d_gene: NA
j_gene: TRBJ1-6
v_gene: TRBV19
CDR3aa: CASREDNSYNSPLHF

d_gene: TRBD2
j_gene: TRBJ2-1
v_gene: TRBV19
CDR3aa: CASSIRASGSGGEQFF

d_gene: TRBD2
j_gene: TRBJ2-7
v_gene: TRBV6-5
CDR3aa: CASKFGTTLEQYF

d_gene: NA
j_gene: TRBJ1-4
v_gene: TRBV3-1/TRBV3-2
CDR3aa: CASSQTTGMDEKLFF